These 30 T cell receptor beta chains originate from one sample sequenced in a study of beta chain features in type 1 diabetes. The sequenced template was cDNA made from the entire isolated RNA. Profiling relied on immunoSEQ multiplex PCR, and the TCRdb table lists in-frame clones only, not all of them. The sample carries about half a million clones, around 10% recorded once. The sequencing sample was made of naive CD4+ T cells from blood. The receptors stem from a woman in her late teens or twenties in good health.

This chain connects TRBV18 to TRBJ2-2; D remains ambiguous. Trimming left V 3 bases short and J 1 base short, with 3 bases between. CDR1 and CDR2 (germline): KGHSH, LQKENI. The CDR3 has 13 residues. CDR3 nucleotides: TGTGCCAGCTCACCTATGAACACCGGGGAGCTGTTTTTT. The encoded protein is CASSPMNTGELFF.

The chain combines TRBV7-2 with TRBJ2-3; D might be TRBD2 (6 bases). The CDR3 covers 15 residues. Deletions cut 3 bases from V and 3 bases from J, with 13 bases between. Germline-derived CDR1 and CDR2 are SGHTA and FQGNSA. This chain's CDR3 is CASSFGGSNTDTQYF. CDR3 coding DNA: TGTGCCAGCAGCTTTGGGGGGTCTAATACAGATACGCAGTATTTT.

The genes are TRBV4-2 and TRBJ2-5, with D uncertain. The CDR3 contains 13 residues. Germline CDR1 reads LGHNA; CDR2 reads YNFKEQ. The V gene lost 5 bases and the J gene lost 2 bases, with 9 bases spanning the gap. DNA of the CDR3: TGTGCCAGCAGCAAAACAGCACAAGAGACCCAGTACTTC. Amino acids: CASSKTAQETQYF.

This clone turned up a few times. J is TRBJ1-3 and V is TRBV30, with D hard to call. Looked up from germline, CDR1 is GTSNPN and CDR2 is SVGIG (reference sequence). V was pared by 4 bases and J by 0 bases, with 4 bases between. This CDR3 contains 12 residues. The CDR3 reads CAWTYSGNTIYF. The CDR3 DNA sequence: TGTGCCTGGACCTACTCTGGAAACACCATATATTTT.

The chain combines TRBV6-6 with TRBJ2-5; 7 bases line up with TRBD1. The germline V gene has CDR1 MNHNY and CDR2 SVGAGI (reference sequence). V lost 10 bases, J lost 2 bases, and 13 bases stayed unmatched. The CDR3 length is 15 residues. CDR3 nucleotides: TGTGCCACGAGGGGACAGCGTGGAGCTCAAGAGACCCAGTACTTC. This translates into CATRGQRGAQETQYF.

V gene TRBV29-1 combines with J gene TRBJ2-5; D unresolved. V was pared by 4 bases and J by 4 bases, with 7 bases between. Per germline, CDR1 SQVTM and CDR2 ANQGSEA. The CDR3 spans 11 residues. The CDR3 region has the DNA TGCAGCGTTGCGGACCCAGAGACCCAGTACTTC. This encodes CSVADPETQYF.

V usage is TRBV5-1 and J usage is TRBJ1-1; 11 bases line up with TRBD1. This CDR3 is 16 amino acids long. The germline CDR1 and CDR2 sequences are SGHRS and YFSETQ. The V and J ends lost 4 bases and 3 bases, in that order; junction bases with no gene match: 8. The CDR3 here is CASSRLDRGLDTEAFF. The CDR3 coding sequence is TGCGCCAGCAGCCGGCTGGACAGGGGGCTTGACACTGAAGCTTTCTTT. Using reference TRBV5-1 and TRBJ1-1 for the parts outside the CDR3, the full variable domain is KAGVTQTPRYLIKTRGQQVTLSCSPISGHRSVSWYQQTPGQGLQFLFEYFSETQRNKGNFPGRFSGRQFSNSRSEMNVSTLELGDSALYLCASSRLDRGLDTEAFFGQGTRLTVV.

This clone was observed a handful of times. The CDR3, as DNA: TGTGCCAGCAGCCAAGGACAGGTGAACAATCAGCCCCAGCATTTT. Translation gives CASSQGQVNNQPQHF. The rearrangement uses TRBV4-2 and TRBJ1-5, with TRBD1 as a possible D gene (6 bases). The CDR3 is 15 amino acids. V lost 1 base and J lost 3, with 10 bases in between. Germline loops: CDR1 LGHNA, CDR2 YNFKEQ.

The chain is built from TRBV7-9 and TRBJ2-3, with D possibly being TRBD2 (6 bases). The germline V gene encodes CDR1 SEHNR and CDR2 FQNEAQ (reference sequence). With 1 base removed from V and 7 bases from J, the gap between germline ends came to 15 bases. CDR3 size: 15 residues. The CDR3 region is CASSLGRDRANTQYF. In DNA form, the CDR3 reads TGTGCCAGCAGCTTAGGGCGGGACCGAGCAAATACGCAGTATTTT.

The V call is TRBV6-6, the J call TRBJ1-2, with 9 bases matching TRBD1. Germline V gene lookup returns CDR1 MNHNY and CDR2 SVGAGI (reference sequence). The CDR3 length is 14 residues. The V and J ends lost 5 bases and 4 bases, in that order; junction bases with no gene match: 5. CDR3 in DNA: TGTGCCAGCAGTACAGGGGGCGCTTTCTATGGCTACACCTTC. This encodes CASSTGGAFYGYTF.

The V and J genes are TRBV29-1 and TRBJ2-3; no clear D gene. Germline V gives CDR1 SQVTM, CDR2 ANQGSEA. V lost 8 bases and J lost 6, with 12 bases in between. The CDR3 has 11 residues. As DNA, the CDR3 is TGCAGCCTCCGCGATTGGGATACGCAGTATTTT. Encoded protein: CSLRDWDTQYF.

In its sample, this clone was seen a few times. V usage is TRBV7-9 and J usage is TRBJ2-5; 10 nucleotides align to TRBD2. From germline, CDR1 is SEHNR and CDR2 FQNEAQ (reference sequence). The length of the CDR3 is 15 residues. After removal of 7 bases from V and 4 bases from J, the junction contained 9 bases not matched to a gene. This CDR3 is CASTPGLAYGETQYF. The CDR3 bases are TGTGCCAGCACCCCGGGACTAGCGTACGGAGAGACCCAGTACTTC.

In this sample, this clone turned up a few times. The chain carries TRBV27 and TRBJ2-6, with 7 bases identical to TRBD1. Per germline, CDR1 MNHEY and CDR2 SMNVEV (reference sequence). The length of the CDR3 is 14 residues. V gave up 5 bases and J gave up 2 bases; unmatched junction bases: 0. In DNA form, the CDR3 reads TGTGCCAGCAGTGACAGGGCTGGGGCCAACGTCCTGACTTTC. Translating it yields CASSDRAGANVLTF.

The chain carries TRBV28 and TRBJ1-4; D ambiguous. This CDR3 comprises 18 residues. V was clipped by 4 bases and J by 7 bases, with 25 bases between them. Germline assignment: CDR1 MDHEN and CDR2 SYDVKM. The CDR3 sequence is CASSSNPGRRRSIEKLFF. CDR3 nucleotide sequence: TGTGCCAGCAGTTCAAATCCGGGTCGTCGACGGAGCATTGAAAAACTGTTTTTT.

In its sample, this clone was seen a few times. For the CDR3, the DNA is TGCAGCGTCGCCCCGACAGGGCGCTCCACTGAAGCTTTCTTT. The encoded protein is CSVAPTGRSTEAFF. J is TRBJ1-1 and V is TRBV29-1; 7 positions agree with TRBD1. This CDR3 has 14 residues. J lost 4 bases, V lost 6 bases, and 11 bases had no gene match. Germline-derived CDR1 and CDR2 are SQVTM and ANQGSEA.

The gene calls are TRBV6-5 and TRBJ1-2, with 8 bases aligning to TRBD1. Trimming at V came to 5 bases and at J to 7 bases, leaving 6 bases not matched to a gene. Germline V lookup: CDR1 MNHEY, CDR2 SVGAGI. The CDR3 has 13 residues. The CDR3 region has the DNA TGTGCCAGCAGTCCACGGACAGGGTCTGGCTACACCTTC. Its translation is CASSPRTGSGYTF.

This rearrangement joins TRBV9 to TRBJ2-7; 7 bases are a match to TRBD2. CDR1 is SGDLS and CDR2 is YYNGEE in the germline V gene. The CDR3 spans 15 residues. The J segment lost 0 bases and the V segment lost 0 bases, leaving 3 bases of the junction unmatched. The DNA of the CDR3 is TGTGCCAGCAGCGTAGCCGGGACTACCTCCTACGAGCAGTACTTC. It encodes CASSVAGTTSYEQYF.

V gene TRBV21-1 combines with J gene TRBJ1-5; the D segment call TRBD1 is taken from the table without a DNA check. TRBV21-1 is designated a pseudogene. CDR3 length: 17 residues. The CDR3 DNA sequence: TGTGCCAGCATCAATACCCCAGGGGATAGGTACAATCAGCCCCAGCATTTT. Its translation: CASINTPGDRYNQPQHF.

The sample holds a few counts of this clone. The chain is built from TRBV7-3 and TRBJ2-2, with a tentative D call TRBD1 (5 bases). This CDR3 comprises 15 residues. V was shortened by 5 bases and J by 7 bases, with 17 bases between the two germline ends. The germline V gene has CDR1 SGHTA and CDR2 FQGTGA. The CDR3 protein is CASSPNAGPNGELFF. The CDR3 DNA reads TGTGCCAGCAGCCCCAATGCAGGGCCTAACGGGGAGCTGTTTTTT.

This clone was detected a few times. The chain has TRBV30 and TRBJ1-1; D gene ambiguous. Germline assignment: CDR1 GTSNPN and CDR2 SVGIG (reference sequence). Trimming took 4 bases from V and 3 from J, leaving 39 bases between them. The CDR3 sequence is 22 residues long. The CDR3 DNA follows: TGTGCCTGGACCACACCTCACCCAACTAAATACGGTCTTGGACTGAGGTACACTGAAGCTTTCTTT. Encoded protein: CAWTTPHPTKYGLGLRYTEAFF.

This chain links TRBV4-3 with TRBJ2-3; maybe TRBD1 (6 bases). The CDR3 sequence is 16 residues long. Germline CDR1 is LGHNA and CDR2 is YSLEER. Deletions cut 0 bases from V and 5 bases from J, with 15 bases between. The CDR3 DNA follows: TGCGCCAGCAGCCAAGATAGGGACACAAGTGGAGATACGCAGTATTTT. Translation gives CASSQDRDTSGDTQYF.

This clone has a handful of counts. The chain combines TRBV28 with TRBJ1-6; D not certain. Germline assignment: CDR1 MDHEN and CDR2 SYDVKM. The CDR3 is 15 residues long. Trimming pared 3 bases from V and 8 bases from J, leaving 14 bases between. CDR3 DNA: TGTGCCAGCAGTTTTAGCCCCGTATCGCATTCACCCCTCCACTTT. Protein: CASSFSPVSHSPLHF.

This clone has just a few counts. This rearrangement joins TRBV25-1 to TRBJ2-2, with TRBD1 matching over 7 bases. With 2 bases clipped from V and 7 bases from J, the junction kept 1 base outside the gene matches. Germline values: CDR1 MGHDK, CDR2 SYGVNS. The CDR3 runs 13 residues. CDR3 bases: TGTGCCAGCAGTGAAACAGGGGACGGGGAGCTGTTTTTT. This sequence encodes CASSETGDGELFF.

This clone was counted between two and nine times. The chain employs TRBV4-1 and TRBJ2-6, with D perhaps TRBD1 (5 bases). V gave up 0 bases and J gave up 2 bases, with 11 bases separating them. Germline CDR1 reads MGHRA; CDR2 reads YSYEKL. The CDR3 sequence is 17 residues long. CDR3 DNA: TGCGCCAGCAGCCAAGATCGGACAAGGCCTGGGGCCAACGTCCTGACTTTC. Residues: CASSQDRTRPGANVLTF.

This clone has only a few counts. This sample also contains other DNA sequences that code for the same CDR3. The chain has TRBV7-9 and TRBJ1-5; the D is unclear. V gave up 5 bases and J gave up 5 bases, with 7 bases separating them. The CDR3 contains 12 residues. CDR1 and CDR2 from the germline V gene are SEHNR and FQNEAQ (reference sequence). The CDR3 loop reads CASSLDYQPQHF. Here the CDR3 DNA reads TGTGCCAGCAGCCTCGACTATCAGCCCCAGCATTTT. The whole variable domain, filled in from reference TRBV7-9 and TRBJ1-5, reads DTGVSQNPRHKITKRGQNVTFRCDPISEHNRLYWYRQTLGQGPEFLTYFQNEAQLEKSRLLSDRFSAERPKGSFSTLEIQRTEQGDSAMYLCASSLDYQPQHFGDGTRLSIL.

As regards this clone: At one boundary the junction diverges from the germline segment, which might be a read error. For the CDR3, the DNA is TGTGCTAGCAGCCAGACAGGGACACACCAAGAGACCCAGTACTTC. It codes for CASSQTGTHQETQYF. The chain has TRBV7-7 and TRBJ2-5; 7 bases are a match to TRBD1. Germline V gene data show CDR1 as SSHAT and CDR2 as FNYEAQ (reference sequence). The length of the CDR3 is 15 residues.

The sample holds a few counts of this clone. The rearrangement joins TRBV29-1 to TRBJ1-2; 7 bases agree with TRBD1. The trim removed 2 bases at V and 6 bases at J, leaving 9 bases unmatched. CDR1 is SQVTM, CDR2 ANQGSEA, per germline. This CDR3 is built from 14 residues. The CDR3: CSVERQGKVDGYTF. The CDR3 DNA sequence: TGCAGCGTTGAAAGACAGGGAAAAGTGGATGGCTACACCTTC.

This rearrangement joins TRBV30 to TRBJ2-7, with D perhaps TRBD1 (5 bases). The germline V gene has CDR1 GTSNPN and CDR2 SVGIG (reference sequence). This CDR3 spans 13 amino acids. Trimming removed 3 bases from V and 1 base from J, with 10 bases in between. The CDR3 DNA follows: TGTGCCTGGAGAGTCAGGGCATCCTACGAGCAGTACTTC. Residues: CAWRVRASYEQYF.

This chain uses TRBV11-3 with TRBJ2-7; 9 nucleotides agree with TRBD1. The CDR3 is 17 amino acids. Germline CDR1 SGHNT, CDR2 YENEEA. The ends lost 5 bases at V and 1 base at J; junction bases unmatched: 12. CDR3 DNA sequence: TGTGCCAGCAGCACAAGAAAGACCGGGACAGGGTCCTACGAGCAGTACTTC. The encoded protein is CASSTRKTGTGSYEQYF.

This clone was observed a handful of times. This chain links TRBV20-1 with TRBJ2-7; D is uncertain. The CDR3 is 11 amino acids. Trimming took off 0 bases at V and 12 bases at J, with 12 bases between the two ends. Germline V CDR1 and CDR2: DFQATT, SNEGSKA (reference sequence). DNA of the CDR3: TGCAGTGCTAGAGAACATGGACCCTCGTACGTC. This encodes CSAREHGPSYV.